These 8 T cell receptor beta chains came from one sample sequenced in a study of cytomegalovirus exposure and HLA in healthy donors. Generated by immunoSEQ multiplex PCR, the TCRdb table keeps only in-frame clones and is missing some. The sample lists 97,000 or so clones; about 95% were seen once. The specimen was PBMCs. The receptors derive from a woman between 18 and 29 years old in good health and CMV-seronegative.

The genes are TRBV10-3 and TRBJ2-5; 7 bases line up with TRBD1. Germline loops: CDR1 ENHRY, CDR2 SYGVKD. CDR3 size: 13 residues. V lost 9 bases to trimming and J lost 2 bases; unmatched junction nucleotides: 6. The CDR3 DNA reads TGTGCCATTAGACAGGGAGTTCAAGAGACCCAGTACTTC. It specifies CAIRQGVQETQYF.

The gene calls are TRBV2 and TRBJ2-5, with TRBD2 matching 15 bases. Germline CDR1 is SNHLY and CDR2 is FYNNEI. The ends lost 6 bases at V and 5 bases at J; junction bases unmatched: 7. The CDR3 loop spans 16 amino acids. The CDR3 sequence: CASRRTSGGAGETQYF. CDR3 nucleotides: TGTGCCAGCAGAAGGACTAGCGGGGGGGCCGGGGAGACCCAGTACTTC.

The CDR3 DNA is TGTGCCACCAGCAGGGGAGCGGGTACGAACACCGGGGAGCTGTTTTTT. This sequence encodes CATSRGAGTNTGELFF. This chain connects TRBV15 to TRBJ2-2; the D gene is possibly TRBD2 (6 bases). The CDR3 sequence is 16 residues long. V was clipped by 3 bases and J by 0 bases, with 11 bases between them. Germline loops: CDR1 LNHNV, CDR2 YYDKDF (reference sequence).

The gene calls are TRBV4-1 and TRBJ1-3; the D is unclear. The CDR3 runs to 14 residues. The germline V and J ends were trimmed by 2 bases and 0 bases, with 5 bases remaining between them. Germline-derived CDR1 and CDR2 are MGHRA and YSYEKL. The DNA for the CDR3 is TGCGCCAGCAGCCAATCCAACTCTGGAAACACCATATATTTT. Amino acids: CASSQSNSGNTIYF.

This clone showed up just once. The CDR3 here is CASSIAAGASYEQYF. The CDR3 DNA is TGTGCCAGTAGTATAGCGGCGGGGGCCTCTTACGAGCAGTACTTC. J is TRBJ2-7 and V is TRBV19; possibly TRBD2 for D (7 bases). Germline V gene lookup returns CDR1 LNHDA and CDR2 SQIVND (reference sequence). The CDR3 extends over 15 amino acids. V lost 1 base to trimming and J lost 4 bases, with 14 bases between them.

The CDR3 sequence is CASSVGTGGGTEAFF. The CDR3 region has the DNA TGTGCCAGCAGCGTAGGAACAGGGGGAGGCACTGAAGCTTTCTTT. This chain uses TRBV9 with TRBJ1-1; TRBD1 matches at 8 bases. The J segment lost 4 bases and the V segment lost 0 bases, leaving 5 bases of the junction unmatched. This CDR3 region has 15 residues. Per germline, CDR1 SGDLS and CDR2 YYNGEE.

The rearrangement uses TRBV7-2 and TRBJ2-2; 7 bases match TRBD2. Germline values: CDR1 SGHTA, CDR2 FQGNSA. V lost 0 bases, J lost 4 bases, and 17 bases stayed unmatched. The CDR3 covers 20 residues. The CDR3 DNA follows: TGTGCCAGCAGCTTAGCGAGAGGTCCCGAGCCGGGAGGTGGCACCGGGGAGCTGTTTTTT. The encoded protein is CASSLARGPEPGGGTGELFF.

The V call is TRBV18, the J call TRBJ1-2; D possibly corresponds to TRBD1 (5 bases). The V and J ends lost 7 bases and 4 bases respectively, with 19 bases between them. Germline V gives CDR1 KGHSH, CDR2 LQKENI. This CDR3 is built from 15 residues. The CDR3 bases are TGTGCCAGCTTTAACGGGGGGAATAGCGGCTATGGCTACACCTTC. This encodes CASFNGGNSGYGYTF.